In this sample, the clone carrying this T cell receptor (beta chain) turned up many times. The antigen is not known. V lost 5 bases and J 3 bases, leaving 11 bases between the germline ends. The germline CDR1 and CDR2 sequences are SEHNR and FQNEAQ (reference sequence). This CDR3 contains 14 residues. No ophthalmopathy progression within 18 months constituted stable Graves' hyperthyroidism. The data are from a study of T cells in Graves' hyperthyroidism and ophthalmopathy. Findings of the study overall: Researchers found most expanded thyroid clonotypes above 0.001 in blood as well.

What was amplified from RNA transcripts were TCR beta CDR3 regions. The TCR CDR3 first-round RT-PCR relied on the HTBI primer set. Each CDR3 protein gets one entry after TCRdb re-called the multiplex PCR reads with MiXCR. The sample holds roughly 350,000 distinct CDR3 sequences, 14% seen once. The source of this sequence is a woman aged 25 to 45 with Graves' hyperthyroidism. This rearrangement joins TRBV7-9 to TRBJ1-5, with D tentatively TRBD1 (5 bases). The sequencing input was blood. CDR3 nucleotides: TGTGCCAGCAGCCCGGCGGGACCCAATCAGCCCCAGCATTTT. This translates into CASSPAGPNQPQHF.